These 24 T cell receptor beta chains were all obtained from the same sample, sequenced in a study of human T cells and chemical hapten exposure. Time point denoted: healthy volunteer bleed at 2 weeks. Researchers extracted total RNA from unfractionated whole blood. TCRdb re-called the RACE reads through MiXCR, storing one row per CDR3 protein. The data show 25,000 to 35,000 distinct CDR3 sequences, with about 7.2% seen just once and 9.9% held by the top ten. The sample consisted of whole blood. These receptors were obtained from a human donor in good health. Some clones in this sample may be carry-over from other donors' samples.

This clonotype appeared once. CDR3 region: CASSSWQGESTYEQYF. CDR3 DNA sequence: TGCGCCAGCAGCTCTTGGCAGGGGGAAAGCACCTACGAGCAGTACTTC. The V call is TRBV5-1, the J call TRBJ2-7; TRBD1 agrees at 7 bases. CDR1 is SGHRS, CDR2 YFSETQ, per germline. The junction had 11 bases not matched to a gene; V was cut back by 3 bases and J by 2 bases. This CDR3 has 16 residues.

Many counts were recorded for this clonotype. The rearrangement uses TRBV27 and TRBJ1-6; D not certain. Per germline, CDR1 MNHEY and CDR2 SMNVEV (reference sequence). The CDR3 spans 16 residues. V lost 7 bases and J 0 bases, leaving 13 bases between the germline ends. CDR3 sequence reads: CASNTSPSSYNSPLHF. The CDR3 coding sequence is TGTGCCAGCAACACATCACCTAGCTCCTATAATTCACCCCTCCACTTT.

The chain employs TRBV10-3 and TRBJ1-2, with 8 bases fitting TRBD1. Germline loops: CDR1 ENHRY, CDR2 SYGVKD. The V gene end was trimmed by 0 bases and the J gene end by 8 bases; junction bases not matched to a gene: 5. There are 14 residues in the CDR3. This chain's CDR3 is CAISESETGVGYTF. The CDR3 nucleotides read TGTGCCATCAGTGAGTCGGAGACAGGGGTGGGCTACACCTTC.

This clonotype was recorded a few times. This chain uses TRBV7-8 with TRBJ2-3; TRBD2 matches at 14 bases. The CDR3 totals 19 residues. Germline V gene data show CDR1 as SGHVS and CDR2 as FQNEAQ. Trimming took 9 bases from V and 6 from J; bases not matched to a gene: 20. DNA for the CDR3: TGTGCCAGTAACCGTGGCGGACTAGCGGGGGGACGAGCATGGGATACGCAGTATTTT. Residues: CASNRGGLAGGRAWDTQYF.

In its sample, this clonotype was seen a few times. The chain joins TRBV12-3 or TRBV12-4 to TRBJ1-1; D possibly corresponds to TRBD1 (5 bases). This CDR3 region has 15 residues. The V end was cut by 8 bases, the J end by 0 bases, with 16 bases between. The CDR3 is CASETQGPLNTEAFF. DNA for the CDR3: TGTGCCAGCGAGACCCAGGGACCCTTGAACACTGAAGCTTTCTTT.

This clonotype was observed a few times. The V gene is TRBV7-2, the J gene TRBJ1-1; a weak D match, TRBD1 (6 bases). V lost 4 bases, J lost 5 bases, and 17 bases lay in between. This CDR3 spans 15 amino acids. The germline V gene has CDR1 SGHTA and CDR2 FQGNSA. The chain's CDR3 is CASSWRGGPETEAFF. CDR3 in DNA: TGTGCCAGCAGCTGGAGGGGGGGGCCGGAAACTGAAGCTTTCTTT.

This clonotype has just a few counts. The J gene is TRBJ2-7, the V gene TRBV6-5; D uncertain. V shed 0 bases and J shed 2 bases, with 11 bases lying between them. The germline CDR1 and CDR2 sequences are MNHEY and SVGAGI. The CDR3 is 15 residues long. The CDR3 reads CASSYSNPRTYEQYF. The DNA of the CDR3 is TGTGCCAGCAGTTACTCGAACCCGAGGACCTACGAGCAGTACTTC.

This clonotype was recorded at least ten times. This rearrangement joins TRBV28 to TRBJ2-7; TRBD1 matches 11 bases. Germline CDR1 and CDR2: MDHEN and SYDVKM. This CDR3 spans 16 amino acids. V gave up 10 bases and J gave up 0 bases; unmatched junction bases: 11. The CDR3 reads CATKPPGTGGSYEQYF. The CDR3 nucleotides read TGTGCCACCAAACCCCCCGGGACAGGGGGCTCCTACGAGCAGTACTTC.

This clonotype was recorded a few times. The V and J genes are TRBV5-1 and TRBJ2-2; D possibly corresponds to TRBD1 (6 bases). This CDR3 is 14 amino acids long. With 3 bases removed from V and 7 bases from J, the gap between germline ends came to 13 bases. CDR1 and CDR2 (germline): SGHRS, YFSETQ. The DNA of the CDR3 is TGCGCCAGCAGCTGGGGACAAGGGAACGGGGAGCTGTTTTTT. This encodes CASSWGQGNGELFF.

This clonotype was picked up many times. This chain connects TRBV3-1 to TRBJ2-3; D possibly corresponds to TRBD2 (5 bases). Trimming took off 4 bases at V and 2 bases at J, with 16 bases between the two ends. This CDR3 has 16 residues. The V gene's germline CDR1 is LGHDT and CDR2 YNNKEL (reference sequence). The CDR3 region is CASSPPEAIPTDTQYF. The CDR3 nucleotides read TGTGCCAGCAGCCCTCCGGAGGCTATCCCCACAGATACGCAGTATTTT.

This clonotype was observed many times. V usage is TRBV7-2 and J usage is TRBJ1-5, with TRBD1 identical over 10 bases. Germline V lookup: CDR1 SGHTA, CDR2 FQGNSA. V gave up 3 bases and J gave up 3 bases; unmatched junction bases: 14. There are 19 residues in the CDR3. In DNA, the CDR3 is TGTGCCAGCAGCTTGGGACAGGGGCCCCTCGGGGCCTTCAATCAGCCCCAGCATTTT. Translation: CASSLGQGPLGAFNQPQHF.

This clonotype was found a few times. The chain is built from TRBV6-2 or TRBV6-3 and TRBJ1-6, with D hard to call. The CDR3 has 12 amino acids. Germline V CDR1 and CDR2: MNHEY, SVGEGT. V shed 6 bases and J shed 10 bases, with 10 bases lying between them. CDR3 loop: CASSYLWSPLHF. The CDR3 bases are TGTGCCAGCAGCTACCTGTGGTCACCCCTCCACTTT.

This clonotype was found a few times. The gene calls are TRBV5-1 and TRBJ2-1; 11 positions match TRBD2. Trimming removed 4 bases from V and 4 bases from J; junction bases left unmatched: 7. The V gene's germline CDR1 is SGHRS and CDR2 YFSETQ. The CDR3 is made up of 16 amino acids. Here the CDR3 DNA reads TGCGCCAGCAGCCCGTCGACTAGCGGGATTTACAATGAGCAGTTCTTC. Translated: CASSPSTSGIYNEQFF.

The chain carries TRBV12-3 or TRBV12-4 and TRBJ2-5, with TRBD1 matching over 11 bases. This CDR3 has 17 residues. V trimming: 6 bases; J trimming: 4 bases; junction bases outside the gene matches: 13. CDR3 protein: CASSLTWTGGGRETQYF. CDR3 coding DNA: TGTGCCAGCAGCCTCACGTGGACAGGGGGCGGGCGAGAGACCCAGTACTTC.

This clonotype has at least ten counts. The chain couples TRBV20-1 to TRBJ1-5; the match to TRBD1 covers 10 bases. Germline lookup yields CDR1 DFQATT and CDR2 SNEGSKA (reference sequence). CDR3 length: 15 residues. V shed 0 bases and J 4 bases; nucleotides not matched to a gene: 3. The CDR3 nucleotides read TGCAGTGCTAGAGATGTGGGACAGGGGAATCAGCCCCAGCATTTT. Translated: CSARDVGQGNQPQHF.

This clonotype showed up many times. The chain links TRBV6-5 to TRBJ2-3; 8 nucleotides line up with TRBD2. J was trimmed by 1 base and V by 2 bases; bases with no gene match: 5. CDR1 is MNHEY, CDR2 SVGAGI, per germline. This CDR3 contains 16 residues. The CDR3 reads CASSYRLAGGTDTQYF. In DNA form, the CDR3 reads TGTGCCAGCAGTTACAGGCTAGCGGGCGGCACAGATACGCAGTATTTT.

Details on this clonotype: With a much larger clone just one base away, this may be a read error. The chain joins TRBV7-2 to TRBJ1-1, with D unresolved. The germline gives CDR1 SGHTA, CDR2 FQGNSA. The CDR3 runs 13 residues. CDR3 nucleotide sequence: TGTGCCACCAGCTTAAACCGGAACACTGAAGCTTTCTTT. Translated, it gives CATSLNRNTEAFF. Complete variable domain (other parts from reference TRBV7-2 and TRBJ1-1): GAGVSQSPSNKVTEKGKDVELRCDPISGHTALYWYRQSLGQGLEFLIYFQGNSAPDKSGLPSDRFSAERTGGSVSTLTIQRTQQEDSAVYLCATSLNRNTEAFFGQGTRLTVV.

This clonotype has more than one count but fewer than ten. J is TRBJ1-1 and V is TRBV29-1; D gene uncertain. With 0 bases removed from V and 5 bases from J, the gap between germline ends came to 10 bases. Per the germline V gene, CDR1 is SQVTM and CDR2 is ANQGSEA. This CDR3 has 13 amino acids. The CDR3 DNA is TGCAGCGTTGAAGAACGGGTATCGACTGAAGCTTTCTTT. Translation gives CSVEERVSTEAFF.

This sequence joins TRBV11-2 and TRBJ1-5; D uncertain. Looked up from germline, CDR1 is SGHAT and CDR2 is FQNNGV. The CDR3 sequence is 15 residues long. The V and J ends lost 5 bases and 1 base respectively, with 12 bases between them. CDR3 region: CASSPLRGSNQPQHF. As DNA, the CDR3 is TGTGCCAGCAGCCCCCTGCGTGGAAGCAATCAGCCCCAGCATTTT.

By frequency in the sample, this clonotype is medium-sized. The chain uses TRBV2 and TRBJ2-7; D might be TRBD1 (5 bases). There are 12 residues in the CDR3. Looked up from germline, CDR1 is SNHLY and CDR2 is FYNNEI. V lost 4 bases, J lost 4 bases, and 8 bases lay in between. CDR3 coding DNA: TGTGCCAGCAGTGCCAGGGTATACGAGCAGTACTTC. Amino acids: CASSARVYEQYF.

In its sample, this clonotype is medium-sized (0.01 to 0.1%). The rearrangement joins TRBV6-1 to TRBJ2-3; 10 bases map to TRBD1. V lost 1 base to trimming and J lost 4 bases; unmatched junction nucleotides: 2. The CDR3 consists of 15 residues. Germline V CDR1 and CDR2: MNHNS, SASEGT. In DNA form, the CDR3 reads TGTGCCAGCAGTGAAGGGGGGACAGGGGCAGATACGCAGTATTTT. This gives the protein CASSEGGTGADTQYF.

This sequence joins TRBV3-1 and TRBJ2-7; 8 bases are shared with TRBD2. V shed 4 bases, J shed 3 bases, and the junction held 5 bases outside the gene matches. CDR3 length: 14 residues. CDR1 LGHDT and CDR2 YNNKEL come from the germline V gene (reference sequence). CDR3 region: CASSLSGRGYEQYF. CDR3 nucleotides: TGTGCCAGCAGCCTAAGCGGGAGAGGCTACGAGCAGTACTTC.

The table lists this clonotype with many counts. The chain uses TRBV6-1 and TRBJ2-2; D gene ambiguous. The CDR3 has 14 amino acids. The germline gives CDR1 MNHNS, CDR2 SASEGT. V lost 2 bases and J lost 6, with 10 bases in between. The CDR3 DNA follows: TGTGCCAGCAGTGAAAGCCCTCAAGCCGGGGAGCTGTTTTTT. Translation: CASSESPQAGELFF.

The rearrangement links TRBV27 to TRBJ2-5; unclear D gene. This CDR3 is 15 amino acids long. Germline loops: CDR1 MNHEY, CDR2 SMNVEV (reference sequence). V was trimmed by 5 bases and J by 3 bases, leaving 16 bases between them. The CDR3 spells CASSLGPKTKETQYF. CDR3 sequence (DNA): TGTGCCAGCAGTCTGGGCCCCAAAACCAAAGAGACCCAGTACTTC.